This is a list of T cell receptor beta chains from one sample in a study of technical replicates of blood from several donors. The data were produced by immunoSEQ multiplex PCR, yet TCRdb's version contains in-frame clones alone and is incomplete. This sample has about 80,000 clones, with 98% found just once. Material for sequencing was T cells isolated from PBMCs. These receptor sequences come from a human donor in good health. CDR3s include the opening cysteine and the closing phenylalanine or tryptophan. D genes are given only for firm matches. Size values are once, few and many counts, or a class for expanded clones, and some rows have none.

>TRBJ1-2|TRBV29-1|.|TRBD1
CSVEKEGTGGPTYGYTF
TGCAGCGTTGAAAAGGAGGGGACAGGGGGCCCGACCTATGGCTACACCTTC
>TRBJ1-1|TRBV7-3|.|.
CASSLSGFREGYMNTEAFF
TGTGCCAGCAGCTTAAGTGGTTTCCGGGAAGGGTACATGAACACTGAAGCTTTCTTT
>TRBJ2-7|TRBV7-3|.|TRBD2
CASSLFGGGDEQYF
TGTGCCAGCAGCTTATTCGGCGGGGGGGACGAGCAGTACTTC
>TRBJ2-7|TRBV5-1|.|.
CASSLVTGSEQYF
TGCGCCAGCAGCTTGGTTACAGGGTCCGAGCAGTACTTC
>TRBJ2-2|TRBV6-1|.|.
CASSDQGSTGELFF
TGTGCCAGCAGTGATCAGGGGAGCACCGGGGAGCTGTTTTTT
>TRBJ2-1|TRBV19|.|TRBD2
CASSILAGDNEQFF
TGTGCCAGTAGTATACTAGCGGGAGACAATGAGCAGTTCTTC
>TRBJ2-3|TRBV30|.|TRBD1
CAWSRTGGATDTQYF
TGTGCCTGGAGCAGGACAGGGGGCGCGACAGATACGCAGTATTTT
>TRBJ1-4|TRBV9|.|.
CASSVESGHNEKLFF
TGTGCCAGCAGCGTAGAATCAGGACATAATGAAAAACTGTTTTTT
>TRBJ2-1|TRBV5-4|.|TRBD2
CASSLSGRAYNEQFF
TGTGCCAGCAGCCTTAGCGGGAGGGCTTACAATGAGCAGTTCTTC
>TRBJ2-7|TRBV15|.|.
CATSMGQSSYEQYF
TGTGCCACCAGCATGGGACAAAGCTCCTACGAGCAGTACTTC
>TRBJ1-2|TRBV10-3|.|.
CATINQNPGIGYTF
TGTGCCACGATTAACCAGAACCCAGGGATTGGCTACACCTTC
>TRBJ2-7|TRBV19|.|.
CASSKDLLPYEQYF
TGTGCCAGTAGTAAAGACCTACTCCCCTACGAGCAGTACTTC
>TRBJ2-3|TRBV5-1|.|TRBD2
CASWKSGIGTDTQYF
TGCGCCAGTTGGAAGAGCGGGATTGGCACAGATACGCAGTATTTT
>TRBJ2-7|TRBV6-1|.|TRBD1
CASSRDRGYEQYF
TGTGCCAGCAGCCGGGACAGGGGCTACGAGCAGTACTTC
>TRBJ1-5|TRBV6-1|.|.
CASSPRQRPQPQHF
TGTGCCAGCAGTCCCCGACAAAGACCTCAGCCCCAGCATTTT
>TRBJ2-6|TRBV25-1|.|.
CASSGLAGANVLTF
TGTGCCAGCAGTGGACTTGCAGGGGCCAACGTCCTGACTTTC
>TRBJ2-5|TRBV11-3|.|.
CASSLGGAKETQYF
TGTGCCAGCAGCTTAGGTGGGGCCAAAGAGACCCAGTACTTC
>TRBJ2-3|TRBV11-3|.|TRBD2
CASSSGTLAGAHTDTQYF
TGTGCCAGCAGCTCCGGAACCCTAGCGGGGGCGCACACAGATACGCAGTATTTT
>TRBJ2-7|TRBV5-1|.|TRBD2
CASSLGRGLAGVSSMYEQYF
TGCGCCAGCAGCTTGGGGAGGGGACTAGCGGGAGTTTCCTCCATGTACGAGCAGTACTTC
>TRBJ1-3|TRBV5-1|.|TRBD1
CASSRDSLSGNTIYF
TGCGCCAGTTCAAGGGACAGCCTCTCTGGAAACACCATATATTTT
>TRBJ2-7|TRBV5-1|once|TRBD1
CASSLGQGASEQYF
TGCGCCAGCAGCTTGGGACAGGGGGCCTCCGAGCAGTACTTC
>TRBJ2-2|TRBV19|.|.
CASSIGQGRSFTGELFF
TGTGCCAGTAGTATAGGGCAGGGTAGAAGTTTCACCGGGGAGCTGTTTTTT
>TRBJ1-2|TRBV5-1|.|.
CASSLSSRDYGYTF
TGCGCCAGCAGCTTGTCTAGCCGAGACTATGGCTACACCTTC
>TRBJ2-1|TRBV19|.|TRBD2
CASSKLAASYNEQFF
TGTGCCAGTAGTAAACTAGCGGCCTCCTACAATGAGCAGTTCTTC
>TRBJ1-6|TRBV10-3|.|.
CAISDRAESPLHF
TGTGCCATCAGTGATCGCGCGGAGTCACCCCTCCACTTT
>TRBJ2-5|TRBV7-8|.|TRBD1
CASSLDRGQETQYF
TGTGCCAGCAGCCTCGACAGGGGCCAGGAGACCCAGTACTTC
>TRBJ2-3|TRBV21-1|.|.
CASGGAGTSGCTDTQYF
TGTGCCAGCGGGGGGGCAGGGACTAGCGGGTGCACAGATACGCAGTATTTT
>TRBJ1-1|TRBV7-9|.|.
CASSRLEDTEAFF
TGTGCCAGCAGTCGACTGGAGGACACTGAAGCTTTCTTT
>TRBJ2-1|TRBV7-7|few|.
CASRIRDAPQNEQFF
TGTGCTAGCCGAATCAGGGATGCGCCCCAGAATGAGCAGTTCTTC
>TRBJ2-5|TRBV30|.|TRBD2
CAWSVRASGGETQYF
TGTGCCTGGAGTGTACGGGCTAGCGGGGGGGAGACCCAGTACTTC
>TRBJ1-2|TRBV29-1|.|TRBD1
CSVGQGVGGYTF
TGCAGCGTGGGACAGGGGGTAGGTGGCTACACCTTC
>TRBJ2-2|TRBV16|.|.
CASSRNYFPITGELFF
TGTGCCAGCAGCCGAAACTATTTCCCGATCACCGGGGAGCTGTTTTTT
>TRBJ1-1|TRBV4-2|.|.
CASSQGLTDLNTEAFF
TGTGCCAGCAGCCAAGGGTTGACAGACTTGAACACTGAAGCTTTCTTT
>TRBJ1-1|TRBV7-3|.|TRBD1
CASSFQGARTEAFF
TGTGCCAGCAGCTTTCAGGGGGCGCGGACTGAAGCTTTCTTT
>TRBJ2-7|TRBV6-6|.|.
CASSYSPLPRYEQYF
TGTGCCAGCAGTTACTCCCCCCTCCCCCGCTACGAGCAGTACTTC
>TRBJ2-2|TRBV10-1|.|.
CASSPGGTGELFF
TGCGCCAGCAGCCCCGGAGGGACCGGGGAGCTGTTTTTT
>TRBJ1-2|TRBV5-1|.|.
CASSSSQGWYYGYTF
TGCGCCAGCAGTAGTTCACAGGGCTGGTACTATGGCTACACCTTC
>TRBJ1-1|TRBV2|.|.
CASRATGPWTNTEAFF
TGTGCCAGCAGAGCTACAGGGCCCTGGACGAACACTGAAGCTTTCTTT
>TRBJ2-1|TRBV5-1|.|.
CASSLASNEQFF
TGCGCCAGCAGCTTGGCGAGTAATGAGCAGTTCTTC
>TRBJ2-1|TRBV27|.|TRBD1
CASSLSGTAYNEQFF
TGTGCCAGCAGTTTATCCGGGACAGCCTACAATGAGCAGTTCTTC
>TRBJ2-7|TRBV11-2|.|.
CAGRQEGEQYF
TGTGCCGGAAGACAGGAAGGGGAGCAGTACTTC
>TRBJ2-2|TRBV28|.|.
CASTPGVTGELFF
TGTGCCAGCACCCCGGGGGTCACCGGGGAGCTGTTTTTT
>TRBJ1-3|TRBV29-1|once|.
CSVERGSGNTIYF
TGCAGCGTTGAAAGAGGGTCGGGAAACACCATATATTTT
>TRBJ2-1|TRBV7-8|.|.
CASSRTERPLYNEQFF
TGTGCCAGCAGCCGAACCGAGCGGCCCCTCTACAATGAGCAGTTCTTC